The clone carrying this T cell receptor (beta chain) has at least ten counts. These data belong to a study of T cells after yellow fever vaccination. This CDR3 has 13 amino acids. Germline assignment: CDR1 SGHTA and CDR2 FQGNSA. With 10 bases clipped from V and 2 bases from J, the junction kept 2 bases outside the gene matches. TCRdb fed the 5' RACE reads into MiXCR, producing one record per CDR3 protein. This repertoire shows some 220,000 distinct CDR3 sequences, more than 3% found once; its top ten account for 3.2%. The rearrangement joins TRBV7-2 to TRBJ2-1, with 10 bases identical to TRBD1. Sequenced material: CD4+ T cells sorted from PBMCs, taken 10 days after the yellow fever booster vaccination. The clonotype was recovered from a man aged 18-30 years who received the YFV17D yellow fever vaccine. The CDR3 sequence is CATGTGAYNEQFF. The CDR3, as DNA: TGTGCCACCGGGACAGGGGCCTACAATGAGCAGTTCTTC.